Many counts were recorded for the clone carrying this T cell receptor beta chain. Its antigen is not identified. The data belong to a study of post-analysis software for immune sequencing data. As for the study in general: Several disease courses (relapsing-remitting, secondary progressive and progressive-relapsing) of multiple sclerosis were included.

Study-wide findings and caveats: TRBV5-6, TRBV5-1 and TRBV20-1 belonged to a set of a few TRBV segments that were more frequent in patients than controls. Multiple sclerosis patients had significantly lower normalized Chao1 diversity than controls.

The CDR3 totals 14 residues. Germline loops: CDR1 DFQATT, CDR2 SNEGSKA (reference sequence). V shed 3 bases and J shed 0 bases, with 11 bases lying between them. Prepared TCR beta cDNA libraries contained unique molecular identifiers. Around 450,000 cDNA molecules were recovered from an input of roughly 0.85 to 10 million T cells. A single record per CDR3 protein comes from TCRdb applying MiXCR to the PCR reads. The data contain about 190,000 distinct CDR3 sequences, approximately 28% of them singletons. The source material was blood. The source is a girl aged 2-17 years with multiple sclerosis. This chain joins TRBV20-1 and TRBJ1-2; D gene unclear. The CDR3 DNA follows: TGCAGTGCTAGTGACGTCCAGACTAACTATGGCTACACCTTC. This translates into CSASDVQTNYGYTF.